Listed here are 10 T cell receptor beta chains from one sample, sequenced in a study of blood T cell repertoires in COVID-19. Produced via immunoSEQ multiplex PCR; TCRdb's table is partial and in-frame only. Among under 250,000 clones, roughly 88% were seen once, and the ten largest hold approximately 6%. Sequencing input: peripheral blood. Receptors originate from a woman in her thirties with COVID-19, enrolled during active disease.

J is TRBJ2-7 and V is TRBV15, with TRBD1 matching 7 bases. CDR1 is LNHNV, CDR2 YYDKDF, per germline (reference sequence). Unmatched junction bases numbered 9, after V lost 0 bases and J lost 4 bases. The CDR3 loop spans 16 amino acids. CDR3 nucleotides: TGTGCCACCAGCAGAGATCCGAGACAGGGTGGGTACGAGCAGTACTTC. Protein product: CATSRDPRQGGYEQYF.

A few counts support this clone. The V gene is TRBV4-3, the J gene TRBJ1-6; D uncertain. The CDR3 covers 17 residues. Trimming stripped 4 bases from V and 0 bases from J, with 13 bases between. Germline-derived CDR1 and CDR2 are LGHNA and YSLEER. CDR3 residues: CASSPKLLSSYNSPLHF. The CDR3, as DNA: TGCGCCAGCAGCCCGAAACTGCTAAGCTCCTATAATTCACCCCTCCACTTT.

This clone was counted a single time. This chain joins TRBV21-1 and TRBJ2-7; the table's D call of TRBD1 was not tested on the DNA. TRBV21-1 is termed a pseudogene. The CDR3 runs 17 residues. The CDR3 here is CASSRDRGPIPYYEQYV. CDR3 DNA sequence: TGTGCCAGCAGCAGGGACAGGGGGCCGATTCCCTACTACGAGCAGTACGTC.

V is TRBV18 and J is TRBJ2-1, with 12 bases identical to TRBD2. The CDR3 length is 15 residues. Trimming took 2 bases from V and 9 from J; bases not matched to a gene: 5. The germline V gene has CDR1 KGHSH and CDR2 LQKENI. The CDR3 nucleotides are TGTGCCAGCTCACCAGCTAGCGGGAGGGCCGGTGAGCAGTTCTTC. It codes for CASSPASGRAGEQFF.

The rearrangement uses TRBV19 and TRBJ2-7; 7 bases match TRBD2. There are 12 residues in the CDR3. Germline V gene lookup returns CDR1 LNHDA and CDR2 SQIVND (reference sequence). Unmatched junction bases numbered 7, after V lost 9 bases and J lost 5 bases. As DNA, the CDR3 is TGTGCCAGCCCCGGGGGGTTTCACGAGCAGTACGTC. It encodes CASPGGFHEQYV.

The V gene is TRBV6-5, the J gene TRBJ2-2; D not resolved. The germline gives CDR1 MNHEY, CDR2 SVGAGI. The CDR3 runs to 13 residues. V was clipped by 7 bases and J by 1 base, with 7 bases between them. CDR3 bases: TGTGCCAGCACTTCAGAGAACACCGGGGAGCTGTTTTTT. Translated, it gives CASTSENTGELFF.

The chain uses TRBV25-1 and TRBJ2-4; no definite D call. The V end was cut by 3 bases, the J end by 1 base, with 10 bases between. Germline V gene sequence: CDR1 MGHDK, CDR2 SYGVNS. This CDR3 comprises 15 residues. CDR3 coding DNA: TGTGCCAGCAGTGATCACACCGGGGCCAAAAACATTCAGTACTTC. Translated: CASSDHTGAKNIQYF.

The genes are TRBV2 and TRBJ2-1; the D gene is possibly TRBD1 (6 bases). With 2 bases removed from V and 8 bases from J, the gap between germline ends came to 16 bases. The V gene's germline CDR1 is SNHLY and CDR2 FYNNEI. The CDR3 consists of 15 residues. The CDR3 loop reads CASSERYREVDEQFF. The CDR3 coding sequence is TGTGCCAGCAGTGAACGGTACAGGGAAGTCGATGAGCAGTTCTTC.

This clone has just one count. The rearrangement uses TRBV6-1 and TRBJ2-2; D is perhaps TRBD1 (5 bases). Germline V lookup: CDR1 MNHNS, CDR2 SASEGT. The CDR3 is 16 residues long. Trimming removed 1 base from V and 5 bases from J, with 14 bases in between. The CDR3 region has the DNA TGTGCCAGCAGTGAAGAGATCCCAAGGGGAACCGGGGAGCTGTTTTTT. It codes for CASSEEIPRGTGELFF.

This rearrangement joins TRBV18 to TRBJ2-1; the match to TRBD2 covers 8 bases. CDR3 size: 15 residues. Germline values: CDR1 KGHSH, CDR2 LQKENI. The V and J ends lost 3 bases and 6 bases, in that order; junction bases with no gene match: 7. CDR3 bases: TGTGCCAGCTCACCCCGGGGGGGGAGTTCCAATGAGCAGTTCTTC. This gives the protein CASSPRGGSSNEQFF.